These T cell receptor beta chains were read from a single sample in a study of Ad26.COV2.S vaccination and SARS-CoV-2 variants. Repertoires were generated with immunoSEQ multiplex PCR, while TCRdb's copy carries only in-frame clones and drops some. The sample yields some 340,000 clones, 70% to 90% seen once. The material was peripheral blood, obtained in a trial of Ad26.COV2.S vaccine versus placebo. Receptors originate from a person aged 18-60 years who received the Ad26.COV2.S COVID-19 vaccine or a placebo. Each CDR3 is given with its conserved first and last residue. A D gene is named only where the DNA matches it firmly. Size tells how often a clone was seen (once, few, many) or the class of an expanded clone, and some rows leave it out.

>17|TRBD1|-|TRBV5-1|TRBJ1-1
TGCGCCAGCAGCTTGGTTTACAGGGGAAGGGGGAACACTGAAGCTTTCTTT
CASSLVYRGRGNTEAFF
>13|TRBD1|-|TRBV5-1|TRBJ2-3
TGCGCCAGCAGCCTAGGGGGCGCAGATACGCAGTATTTT
CASSLGGADTQYF
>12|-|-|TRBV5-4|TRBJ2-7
TGTGCCGCACGGGGCCCTACCTACGAGCAGTACTTC
CAARGPTYEQYF
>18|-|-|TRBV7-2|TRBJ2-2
TGTGCCAGCAGCCCGCCCCTTTACAAGCTCGGGTGGGACGGGGAGCTGTTTTTT
CASSPPLYKLGWDGELFF
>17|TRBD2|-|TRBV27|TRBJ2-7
TGTGCCAGCAGTTTATTAGTTGGGGGGGGTAGGAATTACGAGCAGTACTTC
CASSLLVGGGRNYEQYF
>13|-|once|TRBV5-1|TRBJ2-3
TGCGCCAGCAGAATCCAGGGATCAGATACGCAGTATTTT
CASRIQGSDTQYF
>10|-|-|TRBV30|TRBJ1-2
TGTGCCTGGGGCGTTTATGGCTACACCTTC
CAWGVYGYTF
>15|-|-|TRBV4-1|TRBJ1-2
TGCGCCAGCAGCCAACCCAACTCCGGACGCTATGGCTACACCTTC
CASSQPNSGRYGYTF
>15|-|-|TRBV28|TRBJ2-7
TGTGCCAGCAGTCCCCCGGGAGAGCCGGCCTACGAGCAGTACTTC
CASSPPGEPAYEQYF
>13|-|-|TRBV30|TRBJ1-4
TGTGCCTGGAGTTGGACAGAGGGTGAAAAACTGTTTTTT
CAWSWTEGEKLFF
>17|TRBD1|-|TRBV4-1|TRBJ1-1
TGCGCCAGCAGCCAAGATCTCGGGGGGACAGGGCGGACTGAAGCTTTCTTT
CASSQDLGGTGRTEAFF
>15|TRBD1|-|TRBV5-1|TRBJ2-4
TGCGCCAGCAGCTTGACAGGGGCCAACATTGACATTCAGTACTTC
CASSLTGANIDIQYF
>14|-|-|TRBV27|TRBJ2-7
TGTGCCAGCAGTTTAGGGGACCGAGACGGCGAGCAGTACTTC
CASSLGDRDGEQYF
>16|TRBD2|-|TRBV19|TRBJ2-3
TGTGCCTCGTCCGGGCGGGGGGGCCGAATATTGGATACGCAGTATTTT
CASSGRGGRILDTQYF
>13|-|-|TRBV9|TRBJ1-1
TGTGCCAGCAGCGTAGTGACAAAGGCTGAAGCTTTCTTT
CASSVVTKAEAFF
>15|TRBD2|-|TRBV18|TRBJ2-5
TGTGCCAGCTCACCACTAGCGGGGGCCCCAGAGACCCAGTACTTC
CASSPLAGAPETQYF
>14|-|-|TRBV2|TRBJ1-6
TGTGCCAGCAGCGTACAAACAGGGAATTCACCCCTCCACTTT
CASSVQTGNSPLHF
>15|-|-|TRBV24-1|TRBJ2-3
TGTGCCACCAGTGGATTTCGGGGTGGCACAGATACGCAGTATTTT
CATSGFRGGTDTQYF
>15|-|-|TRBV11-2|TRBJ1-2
TGTGCCAGCAGCTTAGTTACGGGGGGAGGGTATGGCTACACCTTC
CASSLVTGGGYGYTF
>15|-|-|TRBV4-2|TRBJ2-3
TGTGCCAGCAGCCAAAATGGGGAGTGGCCTGGTACGCAGTATTTT
CASSQNGEWPGTQYF
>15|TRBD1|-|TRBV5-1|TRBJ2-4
TGCGCCAGCAGCTTGGAAATACAGGGGGGAAACATTCAGTACTTC
CASSLEIQGGNIQYF
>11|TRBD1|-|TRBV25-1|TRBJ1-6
TGTGCCAGCAATGACGGACAGGCCCTCCACTTT
CASNDGQALHF
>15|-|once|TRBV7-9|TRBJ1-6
TGTGCCAGCAGCTTTGGGGGCTCCTATAATTCACCCCTCCACTTT
CASSFGGSYNSPLHF
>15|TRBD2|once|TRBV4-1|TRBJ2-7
TGCGCCAGCAGCCAGGGATGGGGGGGGTCCTACGAGCAGTACTTC
CASSQGWGGSYEQYF
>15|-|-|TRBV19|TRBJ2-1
TGTGCCAGTAGTATTCAGGGGGGAATCGGCAATGAGCAGTTCTTC
CASSIQGGIGNEQFF
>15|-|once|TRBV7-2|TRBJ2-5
TGTGCCAGCTCGCTCCCCTGGGGGGGGCGTGAGACCCAGTACTTC
CASSLPWGGRETQYF
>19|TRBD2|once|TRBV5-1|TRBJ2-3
TGCGCCAGCAGCTCCCCTTCGGCGGGGAGCGGGGGCCTTACAGATACGCAGTATTTT
CASSSPSAGSGGLTDTQYF
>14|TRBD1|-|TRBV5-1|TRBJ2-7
TGCGCCAGCTCCGGACAGGTACAAGGGGGCGAGCAGTACTTC
CASSGQVQGGEQYF
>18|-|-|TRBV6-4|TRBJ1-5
TGTGCCAGCAGTGAGTTTGGCAGGAGATATAATAGCAATCAGCCCCAGCATTTT
CASSEFGRRYNSNQPQHF
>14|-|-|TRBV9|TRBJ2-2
TGTGCCAGCAGCGCTGCCTGGTCCACCGGGGAGCTGTTTTTT
CASSAAWSTGELFF
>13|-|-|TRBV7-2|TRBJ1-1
TGTGCCAGCAGCTCGAGGGGGGCCGTTGAAGCTTTCTTT
CASSSRGAVEAFF
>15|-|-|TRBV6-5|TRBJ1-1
TGTGCCAGCAGTTCCAAGGACCGGCGGCGCACTGAAGCTTTCTTT
CASSSKDRRRTEAFF
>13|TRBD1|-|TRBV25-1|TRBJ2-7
TGTGCCAGCGGAAGGACAGGGTCTAACGAGCAGTACTTC
CASGRTGSNEQYF
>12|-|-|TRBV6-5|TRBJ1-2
TGTGCCAGCAGTTTTCAGGGAGCCGGCTACACCTTC
CASSFQGAGYTF
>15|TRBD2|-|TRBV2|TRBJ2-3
TGTGCCAGCAGTGACCGAGCGGGGGGCACAGATACGCAGTATTTT
CASSDRAGGTDTQYF
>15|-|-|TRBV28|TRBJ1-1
TGTGCCAGCAGCTTCCGGCAGGCGAGCCACACTGAAGCTTTCTTT
CASSFRQASHTEAFF
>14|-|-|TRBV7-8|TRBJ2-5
TGTGCCAGCAGCGCCGAGATGGGCTGGGAGACCCAGTACTTC
CASSAEMGWETQYF
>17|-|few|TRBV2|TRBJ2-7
TGTGCCAGCAGTGAACGGCCACCACCTCGGGGATCCTACGAGCAGTACTTC
CASSERPPPRGSYEQYF
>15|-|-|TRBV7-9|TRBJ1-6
TGTGCCAGCAGCTCCTCAGGCAGTTATAATTCACCCCTCCACTTT
CASSSSGSYNSPLHF